This T cell receptor beta chain was recorded in a study of shared clonotypes between healthy human individuals. Study-level results: Sorted-subset samples were not fully sequenced, rarefaction indicated.

In the case of this clone: Its cognate antigen is unknown.

The study separated CD4+ cells into CD45RA+ naive and CD45RA-negative memory subsets. V was clipped by 0 bases and J by 4 bases, with 12 bases between them. The CDR3 has 15 amino acids. Germline CDR1 and CDR2: MNHEY and SMNVEV (reference sequence). Per the original methods: Junction-only sequences produced by ImmunoSEQ had no quality scores, so filtering differed. Only in-frame clones appear in the TCRdb table, and some are missing; sequencing was by immunoSEQ multiplex PCR. D and trimming come from the DNA, and the V and J calls and clone size come from that table. Of about 2.3 million clones listed, 85% to 95% were seen once; the top ten hold more than 0.35%.

The origin of this receptor is a man in his late teens or twenties in good health. Some clones in this sample may be carry-over from other donors' samples. This rearrangement joins TRBV27 to TRBJ1-2, with D possibly TRBD1 on 6 matching bases. Sequencing was carried out using naive CD4+ T cells from PBMCs. Subset given: CD45RA+ positively selected. The CDR3 loop reads CASSLSPGGPYGYTF. DNA for the CDR3: TGTGCCAGCAGTTTATCGCCGGGGGGGCCCTATGGCTACACCTTC.